This is a list of T cell receptor beta chains from one sample in a study of blood T cell repertoires in COVID-19. Sequencing used immunoSEQ multiplex PCR; TCRdb keeps in-frame clones, though not all of them. The sample lists approximately 170,000 clones; about 85% were seen once. Sample: peripheral blood. These receptor sequences come from a man aged 60-69 years who had recovered from COVID-19. CDR3s include the opening cysteine and the closing phenylalanine or tryptophan. The D gene is left open where the match is weak. Not every row has a clone size; where given, it reads once, few, many or a size class.

TRBJ1-5	TRBD1	TRBV5-5	-	TGTGCCAGCAGCCCATGGGGAGCAGGGGGTAACAATCAGCCCCAGCATTTT	CASSPWGAGGNNQPQHF
TRBJ1-6	TRBD1	TRBV6-5	-	TGTGCCAGTACAGGGGGCACTCGATCACCCCTCCACTTT	CASTGGTRSPLHF
TRBJ1-4	TRBD1	TRBV7-2	few	TGTGCCAGCAGCCGGACAGGGGAAGGTGAAAAACTGTTTTTT	CASSRTGEGEKLFF
TRBJ2-7	-	TRBV7-2	-	TGTGCCAGCAGCCTCATCGGACAGACCTACGAGCAGTACTTC	CASSLIGQTYEQYF
TRBJ1-5	-	TRBV10-2	-	TGCGCCAGCAGACGCGGGGACCTCGGGAATCAGCCCCAGCATTTT	CASRRGDLGNQPQHF
TRBJ1-1	-	TRBV13	-	TGTGCCAGCAGCCCCCGTAAGAACACTGAAGCTTTCTTT	CASSPRKNTEAFF
TRBJ1-5	TRBD1	TRBV5-5	once	TGTGCCAGCAGCTATCAGACAGGGGGCTTCGTACAGCCCCAGCATTTT	CASSYQTGGFVQPQHF
TRBJ2-5	-	TRBV29-1	-	TGCAGCGTTAATGCCGGGGTGGGCGGGACCCAGTACTTC	CSVNAGVGGTQYF
TRBJ2-7	-	TRBV4-2	-	TGTGCCAGCAGCCAAGAGATACAGGGTACGTACGAGCAGTACTTC	CASSQEIQGTYEQYF
TRBJ1-2	-	TRBV12-3/TRBV12-4	-	TGTGCCAGCAGTATTGACAGCAGCTATGGCTACACCTTC	CASSIDSSYGYTF
TRBJ2-5	-	TRBV5-1	once	TGCGCCTCTTACATGGGGCAACAAGAGACCCAGTACTTC	CASYMGQQETQYF
TRBJ1-4	TRBD1	TRBV4-3	-	TGCGCCAGCAGCCAAGAAGTCCGAGACAGGGAGTGTGAAAAACTGTTTTTT	CASSQEVRDRECEKLFF
TRBJ1-1	-	TRBV4-2	-	TGTGCCAGCAGCCAAGGTGACAGGAACACTGAAGCTTTCTTT	CASSQGDRNTEAFF
TRBJ2-7	-	TRBV5-1	few	TGCGCCAGCAGCTTTTCAGGGGAAGGTTACGAGCAGTACTTC	CASSFSGEGYEQYF
TRBJ1-1	TRBD1	TRBV6-5	-	TGTGCCAGCAGGATGGGACAGAAGAACACTGAAGCTTTCTTT	CASRMGQKNTEAFF
TRBJ2-1	TRBD2	TRBV3-1/TRBV3-2	-	TGTGCCAGCAGCCATCCGGGACTAGCGGGGGCCAATGAGCAGTTCTTC	CASSHPGLAGANEQFF
TRBJ1-2	TRBD1	TRBV20-1	-	TGCAGTGCGGGCCAGGGGGATGGCTACACCTTC	CSAGQGDGYTF
TRBJ1-6	-	TRBV30	-	TGTGCCGGGGGGAATGGGGGGTCGAATTCACCCCTCCACTTT	CAGGNGGSNSPLHF
TRBJ2-7	TRBD2	TRBV7-2	once	TGTGCCAGCAGCTCCTCTAGCGGGGGGTACTACGAGCAGTACTTC	CASSSSSGGYYEQYF
TRBJ1-4	-	TRBV5-1	-	TGCGCCAGCAGCTCTCTCGGCGGCTTAGTTGAAAAACTGTTTTTT	CASSSLGGLVEKLFF
TRBJ2-1	TRBD1	TRBV5-5	-	TGTGCCAGCAGCTATGACCCCGGGACAGGGGGACGTGAGCAGTTCTTC	CASSYDPGTGGREQFF
TRBJ2-3	TRBD2	TRBV2	-	TGTGCCAGCAGGGGACTAGGGCTATCTAGCACAGATACGCAGTATTTT	CASRGLGLSSTDTQYF
TRBJ1-2	-	TRBV7-9	-	TGTGCCAGCAGCTTAGAGTACAGGGAGTATGGCTACACCTTC	CASSLEYREYGYTF
TRBJ2-5	TRBD1	TRBV19	-	TGTGCCAGTAGTAACAGGGGTTGGGAGACCCAGTACTTC	CASSNRGWETQYF
TRBJ2-2	-	TRBV3-1/TRBV3-2	-	TGTGCCAGCAGCCTAGGAGGGAACACCGGGGAGCTGTTTTTT	CASSLGGNTGELFF
TRBJ2-7	-	TRBV19	-	TGTGCCAGTAGTAACACGGGGTCATCGAAGAACGAGCAGTACTTC	CASSNTGSSKNEQYF
TRBJ2-3	TRBD2	TRBV3-1/TRBV3-2	-	TGTGCCAGCAGCCAGATGGGACTAGCGGGGGGGGCCACAGATACGCAGTATTTT	CASSQMGLAGGATDTQYF
TRBJ2-7	TRBD2	TRBV2	-	TGTGCCAGCAGAGTCACGGGGGGGCTGGGAGAGCAGTACTTC	CASRVTGGLGEQYF
TRBJ1-1	TRBD1	TRBV5-1	-	TGCGCCAGCAGCTTGGGAGGGGGCCTAGACACTGAAGCTTTCTTT	CASSLGGGLDTEAFF
TRBJ2-3	-	TRBV5-5	-	TGTGCCAGCACCTCGGCCAGGAAGGCAGATACGCAGTATTTT	CASTSARKADTQYF
TRBJ2-7	TRBD1	TRBV6-5	-	TGTGCCAGCACCAAGGGGACAGGGGGTTGGTACGAGCAGTACTTC	CASTKGTGGWYEQYF
TRBJ2-7	TRBD1	TRBV25-1	-	TGTGCCAGCAGTGAATCTTCGCGACAGGGAAAATCCTACGAGCAGTACTTC	CASSESSRQGKSYEQYF
TRBJ2-6	-	TRBV18	-	TGTGCCAGCTCACCCCCGGTCGCACGAGGGGCCAACGTCCTGACTTTC	CASSPPVARGANVLTF
TRBJ2-3	TRBD2	TRBV7-2	-	TGTGCCAGCAGCTCGGGGAGGGAGACAGATACGCAGTATTTT	CASSSGRETDTQYF
TRBJ1-5	-	TRBV30	-	TGTGCCTGGAGTCGGGGAAAGGATCAGCCCCAGCATTTT	CAWSRGKDQPQHF
TRBJ1-2	-	TRBV6-5	-	TGTGCCAGCAGTTACTCATGGGAGCCAAACTATGGCTACACCTTC	CASSYSWEPNYGYTF
TRBJ2-7	TRBD1	TRBV6-6	-	TGTGCCAGCAGACAACGACAGGGTAACGAGCAGTACTTC	CASRQRQGNEQYF
TRBJ2-3	TRBD1	TRBV9	-	TGTGCCAGCAGCACGACAGGGGCGAAGATAGATACGCAGTATTTT	CASSTTGAKIDTQYF
TRBJ2-3	-	TRBV5-1	-	TGCGCCAGCGGAGAAGGCGCGACGTACACAGATACGCAGTATTTT	CASGEGATYTDTQYF
TRBJ2-3	-	TRBV19	-	TGTGCCAGTAGTATAGCAGGATCTAGCACAGATACGCAGTATTTT	CASSIAGSSTDTQYF
TRBJ1-2	TRBD1	TRBV27	-	TGTGCCAGCAGGCCGACAGGGGGGCACTATGGCTACACCTTC	CASRPTGGHYGYTF
TRBJ1-2	TRBD1	TRBV19	-	TGTGCCAGTAGCCTGGACCGATCCGGACAGGGTGGCTACACCTTC	CASSLDRSGQGGYTF
TRBJ1-6	TRBD1	TRBV2	few	TGTGCCAGCAGTGAATCAGGGGGATCTAATAATTCACCCCTCCACTTT	CASSESGGSNNSPLHF
TRBJ2-1	TRBD2	TRBV7-3	once	TGTGCCAGCAGCTCAATAGCGGGGGAGGCCCATGAGCAGTTCTTC	CASSSIAGEAHEQFF
TRBJ1-4	-	TRBV7-8	-	TGTGCCAGCAACTCGGGACATCAGAGGGAAAAACTGTTTTTT	CASNSGHQREKLFF
TRBJ2-7	-	TRBV4-3	-	TGCGCCAGCAGCCAAGAGTACAGGTCAATCCCTAACGAGCAGTACTTC	CASSQEYRSIPNEQYF
TRBJ2-1	TRBD2	TRBV28	-	TGTGCCAGCAGTTTATTTCAAGGACTAGCGGGGATCGATGAGCAGTTCTTC	CASSLFQGLAGIDEQFF
TRBJ2-5	TRBD2	TRBV7-3	few	TGTGCCAGCAGCTTCGCGGGGGGAGAGACCCAGTACTTC	CASSFAGGETQYF
TRBJ1-2	-	TRBV3-1/TRBV3-2	-	TGTGCCAGCAGCCAAGGGGTGGGGCCCTATGGCTACACCTTC	CASSQGVGPYGYTF
TRBJ2-7	TRBD1	TRBV14	-	TGTGCCAGCAGCCAGAGGACAGGTTGGGACGAGCAGTACTTC	CASSQRTGWDEQYF
TRBJ1-1	-	TRBV30	once	TGTGCCTGGAGGGTGGGACTCTACACTGAAGCTTTCTTT	CAWRVGLYTEAFF
TRBJ2-1	TRBD1	TRBV12-5	-	TGTGCTAGTGGTCCCGGGACAGGGGGCTACAATGAGCAGTTCTTC	CASGPGTGGYNEQFF
TRBJ2-3	TRBD1	TRBV5-6	-	TGTGCCAGCAGCTTGACAGGGGAAGATACGCAGTATTTT	CASSLTGEDTQYF
TRBJ2-3	TRBD2	TRBV24-1	-	TGTGCCACCAGTGATTTGGGCGGGGGGATCACAGATACGCAGTATTTT	CATSDLGGGITDTQYF
TRBJ1-2	TRBD1	TRBV27	-	TGTGCCAGCAGTACGACAGGGGGCGTAGGCTACACCTTC	CASSTTGGVGYTF
TRBJ1-5	-	TRBV29-1	-	TGCAGCGTTGAAGTGGGGGGGAGCAATCAGCCCCAGCATTTT	CSVEVGGSNQPQHF
TRBJ1-2	TRBD1	TRBV5-8	-	TGTGCCAGCAGCTTGGGACAGGGCAACTATGGCTACACCTTC	CASSLGQGNYGYTF
TRBJ2-3	TRBD2	TRBV4-1	once	TGCGCCAGCAGCCAGGCCCCGGGACTAGCGGGGGGGCCTAGCACGCAGTATTTT	CASSQAPGLAGGPSTQYF
TRBJ2-7	TRBD1	TRBV7-9	few	TGTGCCAGCAGCGGACAGGGGGCGTCGAGCTCCTACGAGCAGTACTTC	CASSGQGASSSYEQYF